This T cell receptor (beta chain) was documented in a study of early T cells in non-severe SARS-CoV-2 infection. Regarding the study as a whole: Matching results from VDJdb favored anti-spike CD8 responses, leaving private and CD4 specificities undetected.

Individual cDNA molecules received unique molecular identifiers. TCRdb re-called the 5' RACE reads through MiXCR, storing one row per CDR3 protein. Seen here are more than 30,000 distinct CDR3 sequences, roughly 6% observed once, and the top ten hold around a quarter. This clonotype has at least ten counts. Its antigen is as yet unknown. The sequence came from an adult who was a healthcare worker with PCR-confirmed SARS-CoV-2 infection or an uninfected control (not recorded which). The sample taken for sequencing was whole blood.

This CDR3 reads CASSLDSRRNNEQFF. The CDR3 region has the DNA TGTGCCAGCAGCTTAGATAGCAGACGCAACAATGAGCAGTTCTTC. The rearrangement links TRBV7-2 to TRBJ2-1; the D is unclear. The CDR3 runs 15 residues. The germline V gene has CDR1 SGHTA and CDR2 FQGNSA. V was pared by 1 base and J by 5 bases, with 12 bases between.